This TCR beta chain was sequenced during a study of blood T cell repertoires in COVID-19. The method was immunoSEQ multiplex PCR; TCRdb's version includes in-frame clones alone and lacks a portion of them. This sample yields some 340,000 clones, of which 85% are seen a single time; under 4% belongs to the top ten. Deletions cut 3 bases from V and 4 bases from J, with 7 bases between. The CDR3 sequence is 13 residues long. CDR1 and CDR2 from the germline V gene are KGHDR and SFDVKD. This chain uses TRBV24-1 with TRBJ2-3; unclear D gene. Sequenced sample: peripheral blood. The receptor comes from a woman aged 18-29 years with acute or convalescent COVID-19. The CDR3 nucleotides are TGTGCCACCAGTGATCCGGCGGCAGATACGCAGTATTTT. Its protein is CATSDPAADTQYF.